This TCR beta chain was sequenced for a study of OX40 agonist ivuxolimab in advanced cancers. Overall study: Ivuxolimab was delivered to patients intravenously every 2 weeks at doses spanning 0.01 to 10 mg/kg. Those treated in dose escalation had hepatocellular carcinoma, melanoma, renal cell cancer or head and neck cancer.

The method was immunoSEQ multiplex PCR; TCRdb's version includes in-frame clones alone and lacks a portion of them. The table includes 90,000 to 120,000 clones, 91% detected once. CDR3 length: 14 amino acids. The germline V and J ends were trimmed by 3 bases and 0 bases, with 7 bases remaining between them. From germline, CDR1 is SGHTA and CDR2 FQGTGA. Study outcomes and limitations: Researchers did not establish what antigens the expanded peripheral T cells target.

On this clone: Its antigen is currently unknown.

The genes are TRBV7-3 and TRBJ2-3; D gene uncertain. The source was CD4+ or CD8+ T cells sorted from blood, collected in a trial of the OX40 agonist ivuxolimab. The clonotype originates from an adult with an advanced solid tumor such as melanoma, head and neck, liver or kidney cancer. CDR3 sequence: CASSLMTSTDTQYF. CDR3 nucleotide sequence: TGTGCCAGCAGCTTGATGACAAGCACAGATACGCAGTATTTT.